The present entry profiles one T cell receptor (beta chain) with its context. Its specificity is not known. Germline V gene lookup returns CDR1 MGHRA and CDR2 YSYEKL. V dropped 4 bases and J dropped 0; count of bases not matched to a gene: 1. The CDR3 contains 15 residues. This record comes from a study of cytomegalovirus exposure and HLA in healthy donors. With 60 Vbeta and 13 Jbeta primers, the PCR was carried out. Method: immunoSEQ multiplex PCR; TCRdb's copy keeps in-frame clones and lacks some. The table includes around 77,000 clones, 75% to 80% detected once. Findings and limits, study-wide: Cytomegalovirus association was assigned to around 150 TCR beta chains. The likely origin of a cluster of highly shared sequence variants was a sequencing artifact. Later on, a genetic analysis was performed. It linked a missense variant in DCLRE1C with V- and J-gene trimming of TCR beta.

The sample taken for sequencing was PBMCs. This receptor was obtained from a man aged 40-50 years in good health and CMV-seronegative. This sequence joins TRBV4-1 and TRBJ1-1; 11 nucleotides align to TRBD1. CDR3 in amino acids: CASSPGQGVNTEAFF. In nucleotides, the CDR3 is TGCGCCAGCAGCCCGGGACAGGGGGTGAACACTGAAGCTTTCTTT.